This record covers a single T cell receptor beta chain. This record comes from a study of shared clonotypes between healthy human individuals. The material for each subset, its genomic DNA, was split evenly across several immunoSEQ plates. PCR replicates from unsorted PBMC used roughly 300 ng DNA, and this amount was tens of thousands of T cell genomes. The data were produced by immunoSEQ multiplex PCR, yet TCRdb's version contains in-frame clones alone and is incomplete. There are about 470,000 clones in the sample; 70% to 80% occur only once, and approximately 13% lies in the top ten. HIV-negative, healthy adults without recent acute infections or vaccinations were the donors. This CDR3 has 14 residues. The V end lost 5 bases, the J end lost 9 bases, and 21 bases lay between the germline ends. Germline CDR1 reads GTSNPN; CDR2 reads SVGIG (reference sequence).

The genes are TRBV30 and TRBJ2-3, with a weak D call TRBD1 (5 bases). The source material was PBMCs. The receptor's source is a woman aged 40 to 55 in good health. Some clones in this sample may be carry-over from other donors' samples. CDR3 coding DNA: TGTGCCTGGGGAAACAGGATAGATACGAGGACGCAGTATTTT. This gives the protein CAWGNRIDTRTQYF. Complete variable domain (other parts from reference TRBV30 and TRBJ2-3): SQTIHQWPATLVQPVGSPLSLECTVEGTSNPNLYWYRQAAGRGLQLLFYSVGIGQISSEVPQNLSASRPQDRQFILSSKKLLLSDSGFYLCAWGNRIDTRTQYFGPGTRLTVL.